This TCR beta chain was profiled in a study of naive and memory T cell subsets. Four PCR rounds used nested alpha and beta constant region primers plus the SP2 primer. One entry per CDR3 protein, called by TCRdb with MiXCR from the 5' RACE reads. The top ten hold less than 20% of the sample, which has roughly 60,000 distinct CDR3 sequences, around 8% seen once. A UMI-containing oligonucleotide was joined by 3' ligation to the TCR cDNA template. RNA was extracted from around 2.7 ml of whole blood of healthy adults. Details on this clonotype: Its matching antigen is unknown.

Findings and caveats of the study: TCR transcript changes with activation or differentiation may affect this RNA method.

In germline, CDR1 is SGHRS, CDR2 YFSETQ. The length of the CDR3 is 15 residues. Unmatched junction bases numbered 7, after V lost 4 bases and J lost 2 bases. This sequence was found in a female donor in good health. The V gene is TRBV5-1, the J gene TRBJ2-7; 9 bases align to TRBD1. The CDR3 DNA sequence: TGCGCCAGCAGCCCCAGAACAGGGGGCGCCTACGAGCAGTACTTC. Residues: CASSPRTGGAYEQYF.